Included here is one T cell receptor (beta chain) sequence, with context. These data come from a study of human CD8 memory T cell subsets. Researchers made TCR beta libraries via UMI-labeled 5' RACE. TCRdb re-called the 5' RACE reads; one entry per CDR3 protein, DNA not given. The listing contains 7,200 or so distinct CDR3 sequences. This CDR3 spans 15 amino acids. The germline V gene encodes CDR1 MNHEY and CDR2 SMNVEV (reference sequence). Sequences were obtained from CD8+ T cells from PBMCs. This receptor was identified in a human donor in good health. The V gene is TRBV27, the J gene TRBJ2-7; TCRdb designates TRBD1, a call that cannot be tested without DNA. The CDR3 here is CASSPLGTDLYEQYF.